Sequencing of this T cell receptor (beta chain) was carried out in a study of blood T cell repertoires in COVID-19. This clone was seen a single time. Source study methods: The assay estimated nucleated cells by amplifying reference gene primers. Measured with immunoSEQ multiplex PCR; TCRdb has only the in-frame clones, and not every one. The V and J calls and clone size are taken from that table; D and trimming were inferred from the DNA. Of 90,000 to 130,000 clones in the sample, 80% to 90% were seen once. In germline, CDR1 is LGHNA, CDR2 YNFKEQ. This CDR3 has 13 residues. V lost 0 bases and J 7 bases, leaving 10 bases between the germline ends.

The clonotype originates from a man aged 35 to 55 with acute or convalescent COVID-19. Sequencing was performed on peripheral blood. The chain couples TRBV4-2 to TRBJ2-7; no clear D gene. CDR3 in DNA: TGTGCCAGCAGCCAAGATGGTCGGTGGGAGCAGTACTTC. Translation gives CASSQDGRWEQYF.